What follows is one T cell receptor beta chain and its context. The target antigen is unknown. Germline CDR1 and CDR2: SGHDT and YYEEEE. CDR3 length: 15 residues. Preparation of TRB cDNA libraries relied on 5' RACE carrying UMI labels. TCRdb re-analyzed the 5' RACE reads; it lists each CDR3 protein once, without DNA. The sample spans some 39,000 distinct CDR3 sequences; the ten largest clones claim more than 1.5%. The data belong to a study of CXCR3-negative and CXCR3-positive naive CD8 T cells. Background on the study: Per library, roughly 1.4 +/- 0.3 million reads; 130 million to 150 million TRB reads overall.

Study-wide points: When CXCR3-positive naive cells were set against CXCR3-negative naive cells, the former had more hydrophobic TRB CDR3s.

The source of this sequence is a human donor in good health. Some clones in this sample may be carry-over from other donors' samples. Source material: naive CXCR3- CD8+ T cells from blood. Documented subset: CD45RO-CCR7+CD27+CD95- naive CD8+ T cells lacking CXCR3 (TNR3-). V and J are TRBV5-6 and TRBJ2-5. The CDR3 reads CASTPSTRVRETQYF.